The 31 T cell receptor beta chains below come from one sample, sequenced in a study of control samples from healthy donors and cancer patients (dated by TCRdb to about 2020). Receptors were amplified or captured by the immunoSEQ multiplex PCR assay. As stored in TCRdb, this immuneACCESS dataset retains in-frame rearrangements with V and J assigned. A fraction of the clones does not appear; measured against another copy, unresolved V genes explain less than half of the discrepancy, and the remainder lacks a known reason. The sample table records 82,000 or so clones; around 94% of these occur just once. Jointly, the top ten make up approximately 4.8% of the sample. Material: blood. These receptors all stem from a woman younger than 30 in good health.

The chain employs TRBV19 and TRBJ1-3, with D maybe TRBD1 (5 bases). V shed 7 bases and J shed 0 bases, with 16 bases lying between them. The CDR3 contains 16 residues. The germline V gene encodes CDR1 LNHDA and CDR2 SQIVND (reference sequence). The CDR3 coding sequence is TGTGCCAGTACCCCTCGGGGCAGCTTCTCTGGAAACACCATATATTTT. Its protein product is CASTPRGSFSGNTIYF.

A remark on this clone: This same CDR3 is encoded by further DNA sequences in the sample. The chain is built from TRBV19 and TRBJ1-1; D is perhaps TRBD1 (6 bases). The CDR3 consists of 14 residues. V was clipped by 5 bases and J by 0 bases, with 10 bases between them. CDR1 is LNHDA and CDR2 is SQIVND in the germline V gene (reference sequence). The CDR3 loop is CASSPRTVNTEAFF. CDR3 bases: TGTGCCAGTAGTCCGCGGACAGTGAACACTGAAGCTTTCTTT.

V and J are TRBV7-2 and TRBJ2-3; tentative D call: TRBD2 (6 bases). Germline CDR1 is SGHTA and CDR2 is FQGNSA. The V end lost 1 base, the J end lost 2 bases, and 16 bases lay between the germline ends. The CDR3 loop spans 17 amino acids. This chain's CDR3 is CASSLGLGGSHTDTQYF. CDR3 sequence (DNA): TGTGCCAGCAGCTTAGGTCTCGGAGGGTCCCACACAGATACGCAGTATTTT.

This rearrangement joins TRBV5-1 to TRBJ1-1; D unclear. This CDR3 has 15 residues. The V gene's germline CDR1 is SGHRS and CDR2 YFSETQ. Trimming pared 0 bases from V and 0 bases from J, leaving 9 bases between. The chain's CDR3 is CASSLVGQLNTEAFF. CDR3 sequence (DNA): TGCGCCAGCAGCTTGGTAGGGCAGTTGAACACTGAAGCTTTCTTT.

This clone was seen once. The V call is TRBV7-6, the J call TRBJ2-2; 8 bases map to TRBD1. This CDR3 contains 15 residues. Per germline, CDR1 SGHVS and CDR2 FNYEAQ. J was trimmed by 6 bases and V by 4 bases; bases with no gene match: 7. This CDR3 is CASSYGQGYSGELFF. CDR3 bases: TGTGCCAGCAGCTACGGACAGGGTTATTCCGGGGAGCTGTTTTTT.

The rearrangement links TRBV19 to TRBJ2-2, with D possibly being TRBD2 (6 bases). The germline V gene encodes CDR1 LNHDA and CDR2 SQIVND (reference sequence). This CDR3 has 15 amino acids. Trimming took off 11 bases at V and 6 bases at J, with 22 bases between the two ends. The CDR3 DNA reads as TGTGCCGTCCTCGGGGGTGGGCCGCGGTCCGGGGAGCTGTTTTTT. Translating gives CAVLGGGPRSGELFF.

The rearrangement uses TRBV10-3 and TRBJ1-5; TRBD1 aligns across 8 bases. Looked up from germline, CDR1 is ENHRY and CDR2 is SYGVKD. Trimming at V came to 0 bases and at J to 5 bases, leaving 3 bases not matched to a gene. CDR3 size: 15 residues. The DNA of the CDR3 is TGTGCCATCAGTGAGTCACAGGGGGGGGATCAGCCCCAGCATTTT. This codes for CAISESQGGDQPQHF.

The chain carries TRBV10-3 and TRBJ2-5, with a tentative D call TRBD2 (6 bases). CDR1 and CDR2 (germline): ENHRY, SYGVKD. The V end lost 0 bases, the J end lost 4 bases, and 15 bases lay between the germline ends. The CDR3 loop spans 16 amino acids. The CDR3 region is CAISESGGGLRETQYF. The CDR3 coding sequence is TGTGCCATCAGTGAGTCTGGTGGGGGGTTGCGAGAGACCCAGTACTTC.

This clone was seen only a few times. CDR3 sequence (DNA): TGTGCCAGCAGCCCGAGATATGCGTCACCCCTCCACTTT. Translating it yields CASSPRYASPLHF. The V and J genes are TRBV7-9 and TRBJ1-6, with unresolved D. The CDR3 has 13 residues. Germline V gene lookup returns CDR1 SEHNR and CDR2 FQNEAQ (reference sequence). The ends were cut back, 5 bases at V and 10 bases at J, with 12 bases in the middle.

This chain joins TRBV5-4 and TRBJ2-2; 11 positions match TRBD2. Per germline, CDR1 SGHNT and CDR2 YYREEE (reference sequence). The CDR3 is 16 amino acids. The V segment lost 3 bases and the J segment 4 bases; nucleotides outside the gene matches: 5. CDR3 in amino acids: CASSSLAGAPTGELFF. The DNA of the CDR3 is TGTGCCAGCAGCTCACTAGCGGGGGCGCCCACCGGGGAGCTGTTTTTT. Drawing the rest from reference TRBV5-4 and TRBJ2-2, the complete variable domain is ETGVTQSPTHLIKTRGQQVTLRCSSQSGHNTVSWYQQALGQGPQFIFQYYREEENGRGNFPPRFSGLQFPNYSSELNVNALELDDSALYLCASSSLAGAPTGELFFGEGSRLTVL.

The chain carries TRBV15 and TRBJ2-6; D may be TRBD1 (5 bases). CDR3 length equals 18 residues. Trimming pared 0 bases from V and 3 bases from J, leaving 15 bases between. From germline, CDR1 is LNHNV and CDR2 YYDKDF (reference sequence). CDR3 bases: TGTGCCACCAGCAGAGATATGTTGCAGGGTCGTGGGGCCAACGTCCTGACTTTC. It translates to CATSRDMLQGRGANVLTF.

The J gene is TRBJ1-1, the V gene TRBV7-9; D gene uncertain. CDR3 length equals 13 residues. Germline values: CDR1 SEHNR, CDR2 FQNEAQ (reference sequence). Trimming left V 5 bases short and J 2 bases short, with 9 bases between. In nucleotides, the CDR3 is TGTGCCAGCAGCATGACTATTAACACTGAAGCTTTCTTT. Encoded protein: CASSMTINTEAFF. Full variable domain (missing parts from reference TRBV7-9 and TRBJ1-1): DTGVSQNPRHKITKRGQNVTFRCDPISEHNRLYWYRQTLGQGPEFLTYFQNEAQLEKSRLLSDRFSAERPKGSFSTLEIQRTEQGDSAMYLCASSMTINTEAFFGQGTRLTVV.

The V and J genes are TRBV28 and TRBJ1-2, with 8 bases aligning to TRBD1. V dropped 4 bases and J dropped 10; count of bases not matched to a gene: 8. The germline gives CDR1 MDHEN, CDR2 SYDVKM. This CDR3 is 13 amino acids long. The DNA for the CDR3 is TGTGCCAGCAGTTCCACAGGGGGTCGTAACTACACCTTC. This sequence encodes CASSSTGGRNYTF.

The chain combines TRBV19 with TRBJ1-5; no reliable D call. Germline V gene sequence: CDR1 LNHDA, CDR2 SQIVND (reference sequence). Trimming removed 7 bases from V and 0 bases from J, with 22 bases in between. This CDR3 contains 18 residues. CDR3 DNA: TGTGCCAGTATTAGACACGGCCCGCCGGCCGGTAGCAATCAGCCCCAGCATTTT. Amino acid sequence: CASIRHGPPAGSNQPQHF.

The rearrangement links TRBV6-6 to TRBJ2-4, with D possibly matching TRBD1 (5 bases). The V gene lost 10 bases and the J gene lost 1 base, with 8 bases spanning the gap. The CDR3 contains 12 residues. Germline-derived CDR1 and CDR2 are MNHNY and SVGAGI (reference sequence). The chain's CDR3 is CATQGAKNIQYF. For the CDR3, the DNA is TGTGCCACCCAGGGTGCCAAAAACATTCAGTACTTC.

This clone was seen just once. The chain uses TRBV7-7 and TRBJ2-5; 11 bases are shared with TRBD2. The CDR3 loop spans 19 amino acids. V lost 7 bases and J lost 1; bases outside the gene matches: 17. CDR1 and CDR2 from the germline V gene are SSHAT and FNYEAQ (reference sequence). The CDR3 loop is CASTQTRASGRPLQETQYF. The CDR3 DNA reads as TGTGCCAGCACCCAAACTCGGGCTAGCGGGAGGCCTCTCCAAGAGACCCAGTACTTC.

The V gene is TRBV21-1, the J gene TRBJ1-4. TRBV21-1 corresponds to a pseudogene. The CDR3 has 14 residues. The chain's CDR3 is CASSSHSPNEKLFF. The CDR3 bases are TGTGCCAGCAGCAGTCATAGCCCTAATGAAAAACTGTTTTTT.

This chain links TRBV5-1 with TRBJ2-1, with no clear D. V was pared by 5 bases and J by 6 bases, with 18 bases between. CDR1 and CDR2 from the germline V gene are SGHRS and YFSETQ. The CDR3 totals 15 residues. The CDR3 region is CASSGQIGISNEQFF. The CDR3 DNA is TGCGCCAGCAGTGGTCAGATTGGCATCTCCAATGAGCAGTTCTTC.

This sequence joins TRBV28 and TRBJ1-2; possibly TRBD1 for D (6 bases). Germline assignment: CDR1 MDHEN and CDR2 SYDVKM. CDR3 length: 14 residues. Trimming stripped 2 bases from V and 2 bases from J, with 9 bases between. The CDR3 nucleotides read TGTGCCAGCAGTTTAGGGGGCGAGAACTATGGCTACACCTTC. It encodes CASSLGGENYGYTF.

This clone was observed once. The genes are TRBV2 and TRBJ1-2; D is unclear. The CDR3 length is 14 residues. The V end was cut by 4 bases, the J end by 0 bases, with 9 bases between. The germline V gene encodes CDR1 SNHLY and CDR2 FYNNEI. The CDR3 DNA reads TGTGCCAGCAGTGGCGGTTTAGCTAACTATGGCTACACCTTC. Protein: CASSGGLANYGYTF.

The J gene is TRBJ1-2, the V gene TRBV6-2 or TRBV6-3, with 9 bases lining up with TRBD1. This CDR3 region has 14 residues. Per the germline V gene, CDR1 is MNHEY and CDR2 is SVGEGT. V gave up 0 bases and J gave up 7 bases; unmatched junction bases: 3. The CDR3 sequence: CASSYSRTGAGYTF. The CDR3 DNA follows: TGTGCCAGCAGTTACTCACGGACAGGGGCTGGCTACACCTTC.

The V call is TRBV4-1, the J call TRBJ2-3; 8 bases align to TRBD1. The CDR3 totals 16 residues. Germline V CDR1 and CDR2: MGHRA, YSYEKL. Unmatched junction bases numbered 8, after V lost 2 bases and J lost 4 bases. The CDR3 DNA follows: TGCGCCAGCAGCCAACTCGGACAGGGCCGCCCAGATACGCAGTATTTT. Translating gives CASSQLGQGRPDTQYF.

J is TRBJ2-7 and V is TRBV7-9; D not certain. The CDR3 is 12 residues long. Germline CDR1 is SEHNR and CDR2 is FQNEAQ (reference sequence). V was cut by 2 bases and J by 6 bases, with 8 bases left in between. In DNA form, the CDR3 reads TGTGCCAGCAGCTTACGGCGTGGCGAGCAGTACTTC. The encoded protein is CASSLRRGEQYF.

V usage is TRBV19 and J usage is TRBJ2-7, with 11 bases lining up with TRBD1. V dropped 0 bases and J dropped 6; count of bases not matched to a gene: 7. The germline V gene encodes CDR1 LNHDA and CDR2 SQIVND (reference sequence). The length of the CDR3 is 16 residues. The CDR3 region has the DNA TGTGCCAGTAGTATAGATGCCGGGACAGGGGGAGGCGAGCAGTACTTC. As protein: CASSIDAGTGGGEQYF.

The rearrangement uses TRBV6-6 and TRBJ2-2; 9 bases are a match to TRBD1. V shed 7 bases and J 12 bases; nucleotides not matched to a gene: 6. This CDR3 is 12 amino acids long. Germline loops: CDR1 MNHNY, CDR2 SVGAGI (reference sequence). In DNA form, the CDR3 reads TGTGCCAGCACCATCGGACAGGGGCAGCTGTTTTTT. This gives the protein CASTIGQGQLFF.

This chain links TRBV9 with TRBJ1-1; 8 nucleotides align to TRBD1. Germline trimming cut 0 bases from V and 4 bases from J; bases unmatched to any gene: 5. The CDR3 loop spans 15 amino acids. Germline assignment: CDR1 SGDLS and CDR2 YYNGEE. CDR3 nucleotides: TGTGCCAGCAGCGTAGCTGACAGGGGAGGCACTGAAGCTTTCTTT. Translated, it gives CASSVADRGGTEAFF.

The rearrangement uses TRBV2 and TRBJ1-2; perhaps TRBD1 as D (5 bases). This CDR3 spans 15 amino acids. Germline V gives CDR1 SNHLY, CDR2 FYNNEI. Trimming shortened V by 2 bases and J by 2 bases, and 12 bases separated the two germline ends. The CDR3 protein is CASSENGGGNYGYTF. In DNA form, the CDR3 reads TGTGCCAGCAGTGAAAATGGGGGAGGGAACTATGGCTACACCTTC.

The chain recombines TRBV25-1 with TRBJ1-1; D is unresolved. V lost 6 bases to trimming and J lost 2 bases, with 13 bases between them. This CDR3 has 14 amino acids. Germline loops: CDR1 MGHDK, CDR2 SYGVNS. The DNA of the CDR3 is TGTGCCAGCAGAGACACGGACGGCAACACTGAAGCTTTCTTT. Amino acids: CASRDTDGNTEAFF.

This chain uses TRBV5-1 with TRBJ1-2; D ambiguous. Germline V lookup: CDR1 SGHRS, CDR2 YFSETQ. This CDR3 has 13 amino acids. The V gene lost 1 base and the J gene lost 6 bases, with 10 bases spanning the gap. The CDR3 nucleotides read TGCGCCAGCAGCTTGCTCCCCGGAGATGGCTACACCTTC. This codes for CASSLLPGDGYTF.

The chain couples TRBV28 to TRBJ2-5; TRBD2 agrees at 10 bases. V shed 7 bases and J 1 base; nucleotides not matched to a gene: 12. The germline gives CDR1 MDHEN, CDR2 SYDVKM. The CDR3 is made up of 17 amino acids. The CDR3 sequence is CASTQVMRTSGQETQYF. CDR3 DNA: TGTGCCAGCACCCAGGTCATGCGGACTAGCGGCCAAGAGACCCAGTACTTC.

This chain links TRBV5-8 with TRBJ1-5, with D uncertain. The CDR3 extends over 14 amino acids. V dropped 5 bases and J dropped 2 bases, with 11 bases sitting between them. CDR1 SGHTS and CDR2 YDEGEE come from the germline V gene. The DNA of the CDR3 is TGTGCCAGCAGTCCCCGGAGGGGCAATCAGCCCCAGCATTTT. Translating gives CASSPRRGNQPQHF. The variable domain in full, completed from reference TRBV5-8 and TRBJ1-5, reads EAGVTQSPTHLIKTRGQQATLRCSPISGHTSVYWYQQALGLGLQFLLWYDEGEERNRGNFPPRFSGRQFPNYSSELNVNALELEDSALYLCASSPRRGNQPQHFGDGTRLSIL.